The rows below give T cell receptor beta chains drawn from one sample of a study of beta chain features in type 1 diabetes. Libraries were prepared by immunoSEQ multiplex PCR; TCRdb keeps only in-frame clonotypes and omits some of them. The sample has 600,000 to 700,000 clones; 9.5% to 15% are singletons. The sample comprised naive CD4+ T cells from blood. The source is a man aged 25 to 40 with type 1 diabetes. Both conserved end residues are part of each CDR3. The order of the fields is J gene, D gene, V gene, clone size, CDR3 protein, CDR3 DNA. D genes are given only for firm matches. Only some rows state a clone size, as once, few, many or a class for expanded clones.

J gene: TRBJ1-1
D gene: TRBD1
V gene: TRBV29-1
clone size: -
CDR3 protein: CSVEGWETGANTEAFF
CDR3 DNA: TGCAGCGTTGAAGGATGGGAGACAGGGGCAAACACTGAAGCTTTCTTT

J gene: TRBJ1-2
D gene: TRBD1
V gene: TRBV7-2
clone size: -
CDR3 protein: CASTPGQGDYGYTF
CDR3 DNA: TGTGCCAGCACCCCGGGACAGGGTGACTATGGCTACACCTTC

J gene: TRBJ2-1
D gene: -
V gene: TRBV7-2
clone size: few
CDR3 protein: CASSETGEQFF
CDR3 DNA: TGTGCCAGCAGCGAGACAGGTGAGCAGTTCTTC

J gene: TRBJ2-7
D gene: -
V gene: TRBV9
clone size: -
CDR3 protein: CASSPQASYEQYF
CDR3 DNA: TGTGCCAGCAGCCCCCAGGCTTCCTACGAGCAGTACTTC

J gene: TRBJ1-2
D gene: -
V gene: TRBV19
clone size: -
CDR3 protein: CASRINQGLGYGYTF
CDR3 DNA: TGTGCCAGTAGGATCAACCAGGGGCTGGGCTATGGCTACACCTTC

J gene: TRBJ1-2
D gene: -
V gene: TRBV7-2
clone size: -
CDR3 protein: CASSSNPGEHNYGYTF
CDR3 DNA: TGTGCCAGCAGCTCAAACCCAGGGGAGCATAACTATGGCTACACCTTC

J gene: TRBJ1-2
D gene: TRBD1
V gene: TRBV5-1
clone size: few
CDR3 protein: CASSQLTGGAYGYTF
CDR3 DNA: TGCGCCAGCAGCCAGTTGACAGGGGGTGCCTATGGCTACACCTTC

J gene: TRBJ1-4
D gene: -
V gene: TRBV5-1
clone size: once
CDR3 protein: CASSPVQGEKLFF
CDR3 DNA: TGCGCCAGCAGTCCCGTACAGGGAGAAAAACTGTTTTTT

J gene: TRBJ1-2
D gene: -
V gene: TRBV2
clone size: -
CDR3 protein: CASREDGTYGYTF
CDR3 DNA: TGTGCCAGCAGGGAAGACGGGACCTATGGCTACACCTTC

J gene: TRBJ2-4
D gene: TRBD2
V gene: TRBV5-1
clone size: -
CDR3 protein: CASSHGTSGAGNIQYF
CDR3 DNA: TGCGCCAGCAGCCACGGGACTAGCGGGGCGGGAAACATTCAGTACTTC

J gene: TRBJ2-1
D gene: -
V gene: TRBV18
clone size: -
CDR3 protein: CASSRSTGSSYNEQFF
CDR3 DNA: TGTGCCAGCTCACGATCAACAGGGAGCTCCTACAATGAGCAGTTCTTC

J gene: TRBJ2-3
D gene: TRBD2
V gene: TRBV19
clone size: -
CDR3 protein: CASRPGTSGGTDTQYF
CDR3 DNA: TGTGCCAGTCGGCCCGGGACTAGCGGGGGGACAGATACGCAGTATTTT

J gene: TRBJ2-2
D gene: TRBD1
V gene: TRBV7-2
clone size: -
CDR3 protein: CASSLQGAAGELFF
CDR3 DNA: TGTGCCAGCAGTCTACAGGGGGCCGCCGGGGAGCTGTTTTTT

J gene: TRBJ2-3
D gene: -
V gene: TRBV5-5
clone size: few
CDR3 protein: CASSRGFLTDTQYF
CDR3 DNA: TGTGCCAGCAGCCGGGGCTTTCTCACAGATACGCAGTATTTT

J gene: TRBJ1-5
D gene: TRBD1
V gene: TRBV5-1
clone size: -
CDR3 protein: CASSEGQGLGQPQHF
CDR3 DNA: TGCGCCAGCAGCGAGGGACAGGGCTTGGGACAGCCCCAGCATTTT

J gene: TRBJ1-2
D gene: TRBD1
V gene: TRBV10-2
clone size: few
CDR3 protein: CASSGNRGHGYTF
CDR3 DNA: TGCGCCAGCAGTGGGAACAGGGGTCATGGCTACACCTTC

J gene: TRBJ2-1
D gene: -
V gene: TRBV6-6
clone size: -
CDR3 protein: CASSPTGASYNEQFF
CDR3 DNA: TGTGCCAGCAGCCCGACGGGGGCCTCCTACAATGAGCAGTTCTTC

J gene: TRBJ2-2
D gene: TRBD1
V gene: TRBV28
clone size: few
CDR3 protein: CASTPGTGALNTGELFF
CDR3 DNA: TGTGCCAGCACCCCAGGGACAGGGGCACTAAACACCGGGGAGCTGTTTTTT

J gene: TRBJ2-1
D gene: TRBD2
V gene: TRBV5-1
clone size: few
CDR3 protein: CASSLRAGTYNEQFF
CDR3 DNA: TGCGCCAGCAGCTTAAGAGCGGGAACCTACAATGAGCAGTTCTTC

J gene: TRBJ1-1
D gene: -
V gene: TRBV14
clone size: -
CDR3 protein: CASSQFAGNTEAFF
CDR3 DNA: TGTGCCAGCAGCCAATTTGCCGGGAACACTGAAGCTTTCTTT

J gene: TRBJ2-7
D gene: -
V gene: TRBV12-2
clone size: -
CDR3 protein: CASRPQVSEQYF
CDR3 DNA: TGTGCAAGTCGTCCCCAGGTGTCCGAGCAGTACTTC

J gene: TRBJ1-4
D gene: -
V gene: TRBV30
clone size: -
CDR3 protein: CAWSGVGRSNEKLFF
CDR3 DNA: TGTGCCTGGAGTGGGGTAGGCAGGAGTAATGAAAAACTGTTTTTT

J gene: TRBJ2-3
D gene: TRBD2
V gene: TRBV9
clone size: few
CDR3 protein: CASSVTGGYTDTQYF
CDR3 DNA: TGTGCCAGCAGCGTGACGGGGGGATACACAGATACGCAGTATTTT

J gene: TRBJ2-4
D gene: -
V gene: TRBV19
clone size: -
CDR3 protein: CASSAGTKNIQYF
CDR3 DNA: TGTGCCAGTAGTGCCGGGACCAAAAACATTCAGTACTTC

J gene: TRBJ2-6
D gene: -
V gene: TRBV28
clone size: many
CDR3 protein: CASSLSGANVLTF
CDR3 DNA: TGTGCCAGCAGCCTGTCTGGGGCCAACGTCCTGACTTTC

J gene: TRBJ1-5
D gene: -
V gene: TRBV30
clone size: few
CDR3 protein: CAWSVSANGGQPQHF
CDR3 DNA: TGTGCCTGGAGTGTAAGCGCAAATGGTGGTCAGCCCCAGCATTTT

J gene: TRBJ2-2
D gene: TRBD2
V gene: TRBV4-3
clone size: few
CDR3 protein: CASSRGLAYTGELFF
CDR3 DNA: TGCGCCAGCAGCCGGGGACTAGCCTACACCGGGGAGCTGTTTTTT

J gene: TRBJ1-5
D gene: TRBD1
V gene: TRBV6-6
clone size: -
CDR3 protein: CASSLGQGNQPQHF
CDR3 DNA: TGTGCCAGCAGTTTGGGACAGGGCAATCAGCCCCAGCATTTT

J gene: TRBJ2-1
D gene: -
V gene: TRBV6-1
clone size: few
CDR3 protein: CASQTVNDYNEQFF
CDR3 DNA: TGTGCCAGCCAGACAGTGAATGATTACAATGAGCAGTTCTTC

J gene: TRBJ2-1
D gene: -
V gene: TRBV6-5
clone size: few
CDR3 protein: CASSSSIEQFF
CDR3 DNA: TGTGCCAGCAGCAGCTCTATTGAGCAGTTCTTC

J gene: TRBJ2-7
D gene: -
V gene: TRBV19
clone size: -
CDR3 protein: CANRETRSYEQYF
CDR3 DNA: TGTGCCAACCGGGAGACCCGGTCCTACGAGCAGTACTTC

J gene: TRBJ2-5
D gene: -
V gene: TRBV7-2
clone size: few
CDR3 protein: CASSLGQPNQETQYF
CDR3 DNA: TGTGCCAGCAGCTTAGGGCAGCCTAACCAAGAGACCCAGTACTTC

J gene: TRBJ2-7
D gene: -
V gene: TRBV4-3
clone size: few
CDR3 protein: CASSQAGHGRNEQYF
CDR3 DNA: TGCGCCAGCAGCCAGGCGGGACATGGTCGCAACGAGCAGTACTTC

J gene: TRBJ1-3
D gene: -
V gene: TRBV5-1
clone size: few
CDR3 protein: CASSLASVQGTPAGNTIYF
CDR3 DNA: TGCGCCAGCAGCTTGGCCTCCGTTCAGGGAACACCGGCCGGAAACACCATATATTTT

J gene: TRBJ2-6
D gene: -
V gene: TRBV7-2
clone size: -
CDR3 protein: CASSQGLYGANVLTF
CDR3 DNA: TGTGCCAGCAGCCAGGGGTTGTACGGGGCCAACGTCCTGACTTTC

J gene: TRBJ2-1
D gene: TRBD1
V gene: TRBV19
clone size: -
CDR3 protein: CASSRGGQWYNEQFF
CDR3 DNA: TGTGCCAGTAGTAGAGGGGGACAGTGGTACAATGAGCAGTTCTTC

J gene: TRBJ1-1
D gene: TRBD1
V gene: TRBV6-6
clone size: few
CDR3 protein: CASSDRENTEAFF
CDR3 DNA: TGTGCCAGCAGTGACAGGGAGAACACTGAAGCTTTCTTT